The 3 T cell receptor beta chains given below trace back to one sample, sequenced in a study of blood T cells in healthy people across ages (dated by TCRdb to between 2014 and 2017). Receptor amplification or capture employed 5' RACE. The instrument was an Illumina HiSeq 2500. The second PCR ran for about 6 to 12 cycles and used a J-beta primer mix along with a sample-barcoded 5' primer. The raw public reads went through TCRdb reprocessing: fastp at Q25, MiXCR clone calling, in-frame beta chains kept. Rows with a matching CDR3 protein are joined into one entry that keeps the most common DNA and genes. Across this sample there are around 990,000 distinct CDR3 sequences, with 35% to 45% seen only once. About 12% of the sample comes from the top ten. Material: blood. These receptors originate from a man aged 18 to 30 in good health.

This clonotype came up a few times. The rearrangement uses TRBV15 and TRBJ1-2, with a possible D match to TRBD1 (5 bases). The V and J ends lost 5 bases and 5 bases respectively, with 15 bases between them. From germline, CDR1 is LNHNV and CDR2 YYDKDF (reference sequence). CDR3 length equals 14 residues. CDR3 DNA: TGTGCCACCAGCCCCTCCGGGGGGTTTTATGGCTACACCTTC. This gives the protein CATSPSGGFYGYTF.

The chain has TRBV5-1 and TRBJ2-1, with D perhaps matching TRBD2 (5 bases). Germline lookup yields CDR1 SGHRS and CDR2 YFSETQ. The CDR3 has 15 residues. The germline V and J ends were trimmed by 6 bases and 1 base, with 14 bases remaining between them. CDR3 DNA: TGCGCCAGCACCCCCGAGACGGGGTCCTACAATGAGCAGTTCTTC. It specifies CASTPETGSYNEQFF.

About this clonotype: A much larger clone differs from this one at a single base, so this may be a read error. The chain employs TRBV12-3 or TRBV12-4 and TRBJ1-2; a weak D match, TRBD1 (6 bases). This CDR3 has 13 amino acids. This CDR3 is CACSYLGTNGYTF. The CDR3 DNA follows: TGTGCCTGCAGTTACCTCGGGACAAACGGCTACACCTTC.